The 27 T cell receptor beta chains below all came from one sample that was sequenced in a study of shared clonotypes between healthy human individuals. Naivety among CD8 cells was defined by CD45RO negativity and positive CCR7 selection, thereby excluding terminally differentiated effector memory CD45RA+ cells. TCRdb's copy holds only in-frame clones and misses some; the assay was immunoSEQ multiplex PCR. This table has about 800,000 clones, 90% to 97% appearing once. The sample was naive CD8+ T cells sorted from blood. These receptors originate from a man aged 25-40 years in good health.

The V gene is TRBV7-9, the J gene TRBJ2-7; 9 positions agree with TRBD2. The CDR3 sequence is 14 residues long. The trim removed 5 bases at V and 1 base at J, leaving 3 bases unmatched. In germline, CDR1 is SEHNR, CDR2 FQNEAQ (reference sequence). The CDR3 region is CASSISGGSYEQYF. The CDR3 coding sequence is TGTGCCAGCAGCATTAGCGGGGGATCCTACGAGCAGTACTTC.

This chain connects TRBV4-1 to TRBJ2-7, with 12 bases matching TRBD1. The length of the CDR3 is 13 residues. In germline, CDR1 is MGHRA, CDR2 YSYEKL. Trimming at V came to 7 bases and at J to 5 bases, leaving 3 bases not matched to a gene. The CDR3 sequence: CASKGQGAHEQYF. In DNA form, the CDR3 reads TGCGCCAGCAAGGGACAGGGGGCCCACGAGCAGTACTTC.

This clone was seen just once. The rearrangement links TRBV2 to TRBJ2-3; D not certain. V lost 5 bases to trimming and J lost 0 bases, with 15 bases between them. Germline CDR1 and CDR2: SNHLY and FYNNEI. This CDR3 region has 16 residues. This CDR3 is CASSSRRITSTDTQYF. CDR3 coding DNA: TGTGCCAGCAGTAGTCGGCGGATTACTAGCACAGATACGCAGTATTTT.

The V and J genes are TRBV7-9 and TRBJ2-1; possibly TRBD1 or TRBD2 for D (5 bases each). V lost 1 base and J 6 bases, leaving 10 bases between the germline ends. The CDR3 covers 14 residues. The germline V gene encodes CDR1 SEHNR and CDR2 FQNEAQ (reference sequence). CDR3 loop: CASSLGGVSNEQFF. Here the CDR3 DNA reads TGTGCCAGCAGCTTAGGAGGGGTCAGCAATGAGCAGTTCTTC.

The chain has TRBV27 and TRBJ2-1; 10 bases map to TRBD2. This CDR3 has 14 residues. With V trimmed by 10 bases and J by 6 bases, 9 bases remained unmatched. The germline V gene has CDR1 MNHEY and CDR2 SMNVEV (reference sequence). The CDR3: CAIATSGKGNEQFF. CDR3 sequence (DNA): TGTGCCATCGCAACTAGCGGGAAAGGCAATGAGCAGTTCTTC.

The genes are TRBV11-2 and TRBJ1-1, with no clear D. Germline CDR1 is SGHAT and CDR2 is FQNNGV. The CDR3 is 15 amino acids. Trimming cost V 2 bases and J 1 base, with 11 bases left between them. The CDR3, as DNA: TGTGCCAGCAGCTTATGGGGTAATGAGAACACTGAAGCTTTCTTT. This sequence encodes CASSLWGNENTEAFF.

Written as DNA, the CDR3 is TGTGCCAGCAGTCAGGGGCGGTATGGCTACACCTTC. This translates into CASSQGRYGYTF. The J gene is TRBJ1-2, the V gene TRBV6-5; perhaps TRBD1 as D (6 bases). Germline V CDR1 and CDR2: MNHEY, SVGAGI. The CDR3 is 12 residues long. V lost 5 bases and J lost 5, with 9 bases in between.

This sequence joins TRBV7-9 and TRBJ2-7; 7 bases are a match to TRBD1. Germline V gene sequence: CDR1 SEHNR, CDR2 FQNEAQ (reference sequence). CDR3 length: 13 amino acids. V gave up 4 bases and J gave up 5 bases; unmatched junction bases: 5. CDR3: CASSSGTANEQYF. In DNA, the CDR3 is TGTGCCAGCAGCTCCGGGACAGCTAACGAGCAGTACTTC.

V and J are TRBV6-1 and TRBJ1-2, with D hard to call. The CDR3 spans 15 residues. With 2 bases removed from V and 3 bases from J, the gap between germline ends came to 13 bases. Germline V gene sequence: CDR1 MNHNS, CDR2 SASEGT. CDR3 coding DNA: TGTGCCAGCAGTGAAAACAGAGCTTACTACTATGGCTACACCTTC. This translates into CASSENRAYYYGYTF.

The gene calls are TRBV11-2 and TRBJ2-5; 11 bases agree with TRBD2. Germline loops: CDR1 SGHAT, CDR2 FQNNGV. The CDR3 sequence is 17 residues long. J was trimmed by 2 bases and V by 5 bases; bases with no gene match: 10. The CDR3 protein is CASSPEGGLAAQETQYF. The CDR3, as DNA: TGTGCCAGCAGCCCGGAGGGGGGACTAGCGGCGCAAGAGACCCAGTACTTC.

The chain recombines TRBV27 with TRBJ1-4; 7 nucleotides agree with TRBD1. The length of the CDR3 is 15 residues. After removal of 6 bases from V and 8 bases from J, the junction contained 12 bases not matched to a gene. Germline V gene lookup returns CDR1 MNHEY and CDR2 SMNVEV (reference sequence). Here the CDR3 reads CASSQGAGGREKLFF. CDR3 DNA sequence: TGTGCCAGCAGCCAAGGGGCAGGGGGAAGAGAAAAACTGTTTTTT.

The V call is TRBV6-1, the J call TRBJ2-2; D might be TRBD1 (6 bases). V was trimmed by 1 base and J by 10 bases, leaving 22 bases between them. The CDR3 has 17 residues. Germline V gives CDR1 MNHNS, CDR2 SASEGT. The CDR3 DNA sequence: TGTGCCAGCAGTGAAGACAGGGATGTTTTAAATAGGGTGGAGCTGTTTTTT. It specifies CASSEDRDVLNRVELFF.

DNA of the CDR3: TGTGCCAGCAGTACCATAGCGGGAGGGCCCCTGACCGGGGAGCTGTTTTTT. It specifies CASSTIAGGPLTGELFF. This chain links TRBV7-9 with TRBJ2-2, with 11 bases aligning to TRBD2. With V trimmed by 6 bases and J by 5 bases, 11 bases remained unmatched. Germline V CDR1 and CDR2: SEHNR, FQNEAQ (reference sequence). CDR3 length: 17 residues.

This chain joins TRBV2 and TRBJ2-7; unclear D gene. The CDR3 runs 13 residues. In germline, CDR1 is SNHLY, CDR2 FYNNEI. The V end was cut by 3 bases, the J end by 3 bases, with 9 bases between. The CDR3 sequence: CASSDSAYYEQYF. In DNA, the CDR3 is TGTGCCAGCAGTGACAGCGCGTACTACGAGCAGTACTTC.

With respect to this clone: Additional DNA sequences in this sample encode the identical CDR3. DNA of the CDR3: TGTGCCAGCTCACCACAAGAGACCCAGTACTTC. Encoded protein: CASSPQETQYF. The chain employs TRBV18 and TRBJ2-5; the D is unclear. CDR1 is KGHSH and CDR2 is LQKENI in the germline V gene. The CDR3 has 11 amino acids. The V end was cut by 1 base, the J end by 3 bases, with 0 bases between. Looking up the rest from reference TRBV18 and TRBJ2-5 gives the full variable domain: NAGVMQNPRHLVRRRGQEARLRCSPMKGHSHVYWYRQLPEEGLKFMVYLQKENIIDESGMPKERFSAEFPKEGPSILRIQQVVRGDSAAYFCASSPQETQYFGPGTRLLVL.

The chain recombines TRBV7-9 with TRBJ1-4, with D hard to call. Per germline, CDR1 SEHNR and CDR2 FQNEAQ (reference sequence). The ends were cut back, 0 bases at V and 7 bases at J, with 15 bases in the middle. The CDR3 runs 16 residues. CDR3 in amino acids: CASSLAMWTEGEKLFF. Written as DNA, the CDR3 is TGTGCCAGCAGCTTAGCGATGTGGACCGAGGGTGAAAAACTGTTTTTT.

The chain combines TRBV2 with TRBJ2-7; 10 bases match TRBD2. The trim removed 10 bases at V and 12 bases at J, leaving 12 bases unmatched. Germline lookup yields CDR1 SNHLY and CDR2 FYNNEI. This CDR3 is 12 amino acids long. CDR3 in amino acids: CATRGTSESPYF. The CDR3 DNA follows: TGTGCCACCAGGGGGACTAGCGAGTCTCCGTACTTC.

The chain joins TRBV7-2 to TRBJ2-1; D is ambiguous. Trimming took off 3 bases at V and 2 bases at J, with 14 bases between the two ends. Germline lookup yields CDR1 SGHTA and CDR2 FQGNSA. The CDR3 has 16 amino acids. The CDR3 is CASSFPGATTYNEQFF. In DNA form, the CDR3 reads TGTGCCAGCAGCTTCCCTGGAGCGACCACCTACAATGAGCAGTTCTTC.

This rearrangement joins TRBV27 to TRBJ2-3; 9 bases line up with TRBD2. This CDR3 has 16 amino acids. With 6 bases clipped from V and 0 bases from J, the junction kept 7 bases outside the gene matches. Germline CDR1 MNHEY, CDR2 SMNVEV (reference sequence). The CDR3 DNA follows: TGTGCCAGCAGCCGACGACTAGCGGAGAGCACAGATACGCAGTATTTT. Translation: CASSRRLAESTDTQYF.

Here the CDR3 reads CASSPGTGGTGELFF. The CDR3 bases are TGTGCCAGCAGCCCTGGGACAGGGGGGACCGGGGAGCTGTTTTTT. The chain has TRBV27 and TRBJ2-2, with 11 positions matching TRBD1. CDR3 size: 15 residues. Germline V lookup: CDR1 MNHEY, CDR2 SMNVEV (reference sequence). After removal of 6 bases from V and 5 bases from J, the junction contained 5 bases not matched to a gene.

The chain couples TRBV6-6 to TRBJ1-4, with 7 positions matching TRBD1. CDR1 and CDR2 from the germline V gene are MNHNY and SVGAGI (reference sequence). V lost 6 bases, J lost 2 bases, and 6 bases stayed unmatched. This CDR3 comprises 15 residues. The CDR3 sequence is CASREQGVTNEKLFF. The CDR3 DNA follows: TGTGCCAGCAGGGAGCAGGGGGTCACTAATGAAAAACTGTTTTTT.

This rearrangement joins TRBV6-1 to TRBJ2-5; unclear D gene. The CDR3 totals 15 residues. V dropped 2 bases and J dropped 0 bases, with 10 bases sitting between them. CDR1 is MNHNS and CDR2 is SASEGT in the germline V gene. The CDR3 DNA is TGTGCCAGCAGTGAATCTCCGAGAGACCAAGAGACCCAGTACTTC. This encodes CASSESPRDQETQYF.

This sequence joins TRBV7-9 and TRBJ2-1; possible D gene TRBD2, 7 bases. The V end was cut by 5 bases, the J end by 1 base, with 18 bases between. CDR1 is SEHNR, CDR2 FQNEAQ, per germline (reference sequence). The CDR3 has 17 amino acids. The CDR3 DNA reads TGTGCCAGCAGCCCCCCCGGGGGCGGGAGATCCTACAATGAGCAGTTCTTC. It is translated as CASSPPGGGRSYNEQFF.

V usage is TRBV9 and J usage is TRBJ1-2; no clear D. Germline V gene data show CDR1 as SGDLS and CDR2 as YYNGEE. This CDR3 is built from 12 residues. Trimming stripped 8 bases from V and 7 bases from J, with 15 bases between. The CDR3 loop reads CASHRVRGGYTF. The DNA of the CDR3 is TGTGCCAGTCACCGAGTCCGCGGTGGCTACACCTTC.

This sequence joins TRBV5-6 and TRBJ1-3, with D uncertain. The CDR3 runs to 15 residues. Trimming left V 3 bases short and J 1 base short, with 11 bases between. Germline assignment: CDR1 SGHDT and CDR2 YYEEEE. CDR3 in amino acids: CASSYYRGSGNTIYF. The CDR3 coding sequence is TGTGCCAGCAGCTATTACCGGGGTTCTGGAAACACCATATATTTT.

This clone was seen just once. The chain employs TRBV5-6 and TRBJ2-5, with no clear D. CDR1 is SGHDT and CDR2 is YYEEEE in the germline V gene. V gave up 1 base and J gave up 2 bases, with 9 bases separating them. The length of the CDR3 is 14 residues. This CDR3 is CASSLLQYQETQYF. CDR3 sequence (DNA): TGTGCCAGCAGCTTGTTACAGTATCAAGAGACCCAGTACTTC.

This chain joins TRBV29-1 and TRBJ2-1, with D tentatively TRBD2 (6 bases). The CDR3 length is 15 residues. V shed 3 bases and J shed 8 bases, with 20 bases lying between them. Germline V gene data show CDR1 as SQVTM and CDR2 as ANQGSEA. For the CDR3, the DNA is TGCAGCGTTGAGACCCCCAGGGACTTTATTTATGAGCAGTTCTTC. It is translated as CSVETPRDFIYEQFF.